This TCR beta chain came from a study of blood T cell repertoires in COVID-19 (dated by TCRdb to the early 2020s). Notes on the research overall: Collaborator samples came from the United States, Italy and Spain and covered acute and convalescent phases of COVID-19. The material from the prospective study consisted of cDNA or gDNA derived from T cells, B-cell-depleted T cells, or PBMCs. The dataset comprised deeply sampled blood TCRbeta repertoires from subjects exposed to, actively infected with, or recovered from COVID-19. A freely available public database, intended as a resource for researchers studying the immune response to SARS-CoV-2, is where the repertoires were released. Samples were obtained from the ongoing ImmuneRACE study (first 160 participants) and from over 1,000 subjects provided by 6 global collaborators. A de-identified subject ID, COVID-19 status, age in years and sex were almost always included in the sample metadata. Where HLA class I and class II types were available, the types were taken from metadata supplied by the sample provider, not from assay-based typing.

With respect to this clone: Its antigen is currently not known. No much larger clone is present one base from it, and per-base qualities are unavailable.

TCRbeta CDR3 regions were amplified from genomic DNA using the immunoSEQ Assay, a bias-controlled multiplex PCR. On the study's bioinformatics: Nucleated cell counts per sample were estimated from amplification of reference gene primers within the assay. To quantify the absolute abundance of each unique TCRbeta CDR3 rearrangement, sequence reads were collapsed and filtered. Productive Simpson clonality was computed per sample as the square root of Simpson's diversity index over productive rearrangements. TCRdb stores this immuneACCESS table with in-frame sequences only. Part of the clones is absent; in the studies checked, under half of the shortfall reflects unresolved V genes, and no reason is known for the rest. Clone size and the V and J calls come from that table; the DNA yielded D and trimming. The sample records approximately 250,000 clones, approximately 80% of which are singletons. Of the sample, 8.6% is held by the ten largest clones.

Collaborating institutions collected whole blood in K2EDTA tubes following their own protocols. For TCRbeta analysis, collaborator samples were shipped as frozen whole blood, as isolated PBMCs, or as DNA extracted from either sample type. The investigation overall reported the following: How much clinical and demographic metadata was included differed by source and by participant, and the metadata was provided uncurated.

From cysteine to phenylalanine, the CDR3 is 17 amino acids long. Here the CDR3 DNA is all that survives: 51 bases in frame from base 1. CDR1 and CDR2, looked up from the germline V gene (reference sequence), are LGHDT and YNNKEL. V drops 2 bases and J drops 4 bases, leaving 17 bases in between. Sequenced input: peripheral blood. The sequence is built from TRBV3-1 (or the pseudogene TRBV3-2) and TRBJ2-2; a weak D assignment points to TRBD2 (5 bases agree). This clonotype was obtained from a human donor in a cohort sampled during active COVID-19. CDR3 region: CASSQQLGSWGTGELFF. The DNA is as follows: TGTGCCAGCAGCCAACAACTAGGATCTTGGGGCACCGGGGAGCTGTTTTTT.